This TCR beta chain is from a study of blood T cell repertoires in COVID-19. Study context: Samples taken during acute and convalescent COVID-19 were collected in the United States, Italy and Spain. Nucleic acid was either cDNA or gDNA, and it came from T cells, B-cell-depleted T cells, or PBMCs.

As processed by the authors: Amplification of reference gene primers was used by the study to estimate nucleated cell counts. Profiling relied on immunoSEQ multiplex PCR, and the TCRdb table lists in-frame clones only, not all of them. V, J and clone size were drawn from that table, and D and trimming were deduced from the DNA. This sample has tens of thousands of clones, with just over 85% found just once. This CDR3 is 14 amino acids long. V dropped 9 bases and J dropped 0; count of bases not matched to a gene: 4. CDR1 is LNHDA, CDR2 SQIVND, per germline (reference sequence). The sample was peripheral blood. This receptor was taken from a man aged 45-60 years with active COVID-19. The gene calls are TRBV19 and TRBJ2-7, with TRBD2 matching 11 bases. The CDR3 bases are TGTGCCAGCCGTAGCGGGGGGGGCTCCTACGAGCAGTACTTC. It is translated as CASRSGGGSYEQYF.